This record looks at one TCR beta chain sequence and its context. The sample is drawn from a study of blood T cell repertoires in COVID-19. Per the authors' pipeline: Estimates of nucleated cell counts were drawn from the amplification of reference gene primers. Libraries were prepared by immunoSEQ multiplex PCR; TCRdb keeps only in-frame clonotypes and omits some of them. V and J calls and clone size follow that table, whereas D and trimming were derived from the DNA. This repertoire shows roughly 160,000 clones, approximately 83% found once; its top ten account for approximately 2%. V was pared by 3 bases and J by 10 bases, with 10 bases between. CDR3 length equals 12 residues. Germline CDR1 reads PRHDT; CDR2 reads FYEKMQ (reference sequence).

Sequenced input: peripheral blood. This TCR derives from a woman of 80 years or more with acute or convalescent COVID-19. The rearrangement uses TRBV13 and TRBJ2-1; D is undetermined. CDR3 bases: TGTGCCAGCAGCTTTCGCGAGGTAGAGCAGTTCTTC. Encoded protein: CASSFREVEQFF.